A selection of T cell receptor beta chains follows, all from one sample in a study of human T cells and chemical hapten exposure. TCRdb re-called the RACE reads with MiXCR, one entry per CDR3 protein. The data show 370,000 or so distinct CDR3 sequences, roughly 5% seen once. The sample in question was whole blood, obtained in connection with sensitization to the hapten diphenylcyclopropenone (DPC). Every receptor here comes from a woman in her fifties or sixties with alopecia areata. Some clones in this sample may be carry-over from other donors' samples. Each CDR3 is given with its conserved first and last residue.

TRBJ2-7,TRBV25-1,11,CATRVNREQYF
TRBJ1-1,TRBV28,15,CASSLSGGVGTEAFF
TRBJ2-7,TRBV3-1,15,CASSPVGTQTYEQYF
TRBJ2-3,TRBV20-1,16,CSARDSGSGFTDTQYF
TRBJ2-7,TRBV7-2,13,CASSVPGQGLQYF
TRBJ2-7,TRBV25-1,11,CASESGREQYF
TRBJ1-5,TRBV7-9,17,CASSLAGAGYSNQPQHF
TRBJ2-3,TRBV20-1,17,CSAEGELAETYTDTQYF
TRBJ1-5,TRBV18,15,CASSPPQGNNQPQHF
TRBJ2-3,TRBV24-1,14,CATSDYLNTDTQYF
TRBJ2-5,TRBV11-2,15,CASSLDHRVQEAQYF
TRBJ2-3,TRBV12-3/TRBV12-4,14,CASSFVDLRDTQYF
TRBJ2-1,TRBV5-6,15,CASSLADYSYNEQFF
TRBJ1-5,TRBV12-3/TRBV12-4,14,CASSIGPINQPQHF
TRBJ2-7,TRBV9,13,CASSPWAGDEQYF
TRBJ1-1,TRBV7-9,14,CASSLVLGNTEAFF
TRBJ2-1,TRBV27,14,CASSFRGGGNEQFF
TRBJ1-2,TRBV27,11,CASRDSYGYTF
TRBJ2-3,TRBV5-1,15,CASSQPGQGRDTQYF
TRBJ1-2,TRBV20-1,18,CSASDRRTVLATPSGYTF
TRBJ1-1,TRBV20-1,15,CSATNSGRMNTEAFF
TRBJ1-1,TRBV6-5,16,CASTPAAGQGVSEAFF
TRBJ2-7,TRBV28,15,CASCIGTGGFYEQYF
TRBJ2-1,TRBV6-2/TRBV6-3,17,CASEYIRTGRSYNEQFF
TRBJ1-1,TRBV6-1,15,CASITGRGVSTEAFF
TRBJ1-1,TRBV28,14,CASSPIEGSTEAFF
TRBJ2-1,TRBV14,17,CASSHPWTSGPDNEQFF
TRBJ1-3,TRBV21-1,14,CASSKSGAGNTIYF
TRBJ2-1,TRBV5-1,12,CASRADGNEQFF
TRBJ1-4,TRBV13,14,CASSWGQGREKLFF
TRBJ1-5,TRBV7-9,17,CASSLNGKGRSNQPQHF
TRBJ2-7,TRBV6-2/TRBV6-3,15,CASSTWTSGSYEQYF
TRBJ2-3,TRBV29-1,15,CSVEGGARVTDTQYF
TRBJ2-3,TRBV7-2,13,CASSKQGPDTQYF
TRBJ2-6,TRBV4-3,19,CASSQEVTFGGSGANVLTF
TRBJ2-3,TRBV5-1,16,CASSLGGREYTDTQYF
TRBJ1-2,TRBV28,13,CASSADRNYGYTF
TRBJ2-5,TRBV13,16,CASSLGSGATQETQYF
TRBJ2-1,TRBV6-2/TRBV6-3,13,CASSAGPYNEQFF
TRBJ1-6,TRBV5-6,15,CASSYGLGLNSPLHF
TRBJ1-5,TRBV2,14,CASSVTEVVEPQHF
TRBJ2-7,TRBV7-8,14,CASTLGAATYEQYF
TRBJ1-1,TRBV20-1,12,CSAMEREDEAFF
TRBJ2-3,TRBV5-6,16,CASSLEQGQNTDTQYF
TRBJ1-1,TRBV6-5,12,CASSYMGTEAFF
TRBJ2-3,TRBV21-1,15,CASSSWLGATDTQYF
TRBJ1-4,TRBV7-8,15,CASSLLRGLGEKLFF
TRBJ1-2,TRBV20-1,12,CSARDRVYGYTF
TRBJ2-4,TRBV2,14,CASGLAGGPDIQYF